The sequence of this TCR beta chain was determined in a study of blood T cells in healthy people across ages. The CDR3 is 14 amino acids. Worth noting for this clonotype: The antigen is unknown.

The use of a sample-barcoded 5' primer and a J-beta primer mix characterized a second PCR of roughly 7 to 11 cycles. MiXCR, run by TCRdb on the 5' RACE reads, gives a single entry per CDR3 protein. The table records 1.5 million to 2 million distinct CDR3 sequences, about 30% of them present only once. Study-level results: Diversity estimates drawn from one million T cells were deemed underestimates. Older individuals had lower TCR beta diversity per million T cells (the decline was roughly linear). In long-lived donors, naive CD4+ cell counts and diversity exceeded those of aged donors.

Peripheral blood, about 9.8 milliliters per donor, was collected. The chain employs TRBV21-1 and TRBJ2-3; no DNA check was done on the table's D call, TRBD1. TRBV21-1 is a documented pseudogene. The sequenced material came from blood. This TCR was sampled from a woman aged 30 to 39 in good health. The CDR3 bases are TGTGCCAGCAGCAAAGTTAGGGGGGCAGATACGCAGTATTTT. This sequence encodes CASSKVRGADTQYF.